This T cell receptor (beta chain) was found in a study of shared clonotypes between healthy human individuals. Study at large: Used for every donor were three CD4 naive, three CD4 memory, two CD8 naive and one CD8 memory plate.

TCRdb's table, derived via immunoSEQ multiplex PCR, lists solely in-frame clones and lacks some. The sample consists of around 2,000,000 clones, approximately 95% of them appearing once. The naive CD8 subset, CD45RO-negative cells positively selected for CCR7, excluded terminally differentiated effector memory CD45RA+ cells. Unmatched junction bases numbered 6, after V lost 2 bases and J lost 1 base. CDR3 length: 17 amino acids. Germline V gene data show CDR1 as LGHNA and CDR2 as YNFKEQ. The source is a man younger than 30 in good health. The chain links TRBV4-2 to TRBJ2-2; 8 nucleotides agree with TRBD2. The specimen sequenced was naive CD8+ T cells sorted from blood. CDR3: CASSQPLAVKNTGELFF. The CDR3 DNA sequence: TGTGCCAGCAGCCAACCACTAGCGGTGAAGAACACCGGGGAGCTGTTTTTT.